This T cell receptor beta chain is from a study of long-term antiretroviral therapy in people with HIV. The CDR3 has 15 residues. The germline V gene has CDR1 SGHTA and CDR2 FQGNSA. Germline trimming cut 5 bases from V and 3 bases from J; bases unmatched to any gene: 9. Sequencing relied on immunoSEQ assay v3.0, run at survey level. The assay was immunoSEQ multiplex PCR, and TCRdb's table has in-frame clones only and misses some. The table shows roughly 28,000 clones, with approximately 86% occurring only once. This chain uses TRBV7-2 with TRBJ1-2, with 7 bases aligning to TRBD1. Specimen: unsorted PBMCs, collected around 2.6 years after starting antiretroviral therapy. This TCR was sampled from a man aged 35 to 55 with HIV. CDR3: CASSPFKGTDYGYTF. The CDR3 DNA reads as TGTGCCAGCAGCCCCTTCAAGGGGACAGACTATGGCTACACCTTC.